The T cell receptor beta chain under discussion was sequenced for a study of control samples from healthy donors and cancer patients. Produced via immunoSEQ multiplex PCR; TCRdb's table is partial and in-frame only. The sample has around 30,000 clones; roughly 95% are singletons. The V and J ends lost 0 bases and 1 base respectively, with 13 bases between them. Germline V gene lookup returns CDR1 SGDLS and CDR2 YYNGEE. CDR3 length: 16 amino acids. The rearrangement links TRBV9 to TRBJ1-1, with D possibly TRBD1 on 6 matching bases. The specimen was blood. This receptor was identified in a man aged 60 to 69 in good health. Here the CDR3 DNA reads TGTGCCAGCAGCGTAGGAGCGGGGGCGACGAACACTGAAGCTTTCTTT. Translated, it gives CASSVGAGATNTEAFF.